The clone carrying this TCR beta chain has only a few counts. The antigen is unknown. Each of the patients experienced relapse following autologous stem cell transplantation, and their brentuximab vedotin exposure differed. Data came from immunoSEQ multiplex PCR; TCRdb stores just in-frame clones and leaves some out. The table lists tens of thousands of clones, over 55% of them singletons. Germline V gives CDR1 SEHNR, CDR2 FQNEAQ (reference sequence). The CDR3 extends over 17 amino acids. Trimming shortened V by 4 bases and J by 2 bases, and 18 bases separated the two germline ends. This entry comes from a study of PD-1 blockade in classical Hodgkin lymphoma. Overall study findings and caveats: Reported findings placed baseline TCR diversity lower in newly diagnosed patients (compared with healthy donors). Exclusion was the outcome for patients who began nivolumab under 1 year after ASCT. Compared with baseline, CD4+ but not CD8+ TCR diversity had risen significantly by C4D1. Complete responders had baseline diversity similar to newly diagnosed patients.

The source was peripheral blood mononuclear cells (PBMCs), collected at baseline. This clonotype was obtained from a human donor with classical Hodgkin lymphoma. The genes are TRBV7-9 and TRBJ2-1; either TRBD1 or TRBD2 may fit D (5 bases each). The CDR3 sequence is CASSSPARGRTYNEQFF. CDR3 DNA sequence: TGTGCCAGCAGCTCCCCCGCGAGGGGAAGGACCTACAATGAGCAGTTCTTC.